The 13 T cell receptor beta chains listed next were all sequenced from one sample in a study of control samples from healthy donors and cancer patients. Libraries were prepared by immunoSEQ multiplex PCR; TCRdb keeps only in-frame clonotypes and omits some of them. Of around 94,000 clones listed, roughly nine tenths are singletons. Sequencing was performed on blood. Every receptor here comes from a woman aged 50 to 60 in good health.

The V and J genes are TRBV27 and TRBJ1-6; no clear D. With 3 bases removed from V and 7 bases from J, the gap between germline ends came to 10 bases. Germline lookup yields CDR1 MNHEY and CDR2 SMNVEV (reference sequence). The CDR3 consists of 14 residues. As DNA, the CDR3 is TGTGCCAGCAGTTTGGGTCTGGGCAATTCACCCCTCCACTTT. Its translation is CASSLGLGNSPLHF.

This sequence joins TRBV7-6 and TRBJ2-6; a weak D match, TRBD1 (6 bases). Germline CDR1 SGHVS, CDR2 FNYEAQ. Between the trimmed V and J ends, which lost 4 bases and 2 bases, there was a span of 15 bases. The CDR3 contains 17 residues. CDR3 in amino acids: CASSYQFGGAGANVLTF. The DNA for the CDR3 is TGTGCCAGCAGCTACCAATTTGGGGGCGCTGGGGCCAACGTCCTGACTTTC.

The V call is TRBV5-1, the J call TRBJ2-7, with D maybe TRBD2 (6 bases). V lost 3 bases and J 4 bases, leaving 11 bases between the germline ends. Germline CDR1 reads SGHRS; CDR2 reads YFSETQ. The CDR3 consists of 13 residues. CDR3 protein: CASSSGTPYEQYF. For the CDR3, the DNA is TGCGCCAGCAGCTCCGGGACTCCTTACGAGCAGTACTTC. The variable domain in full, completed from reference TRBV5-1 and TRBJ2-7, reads KAGVTQTPRYLIKTRGQQVTLSCSPISGHRSVSWYQQTPGQGLQFLFEYFSETQRNKGNFPGRFSGRQFSNSRSEMNVSTLELGDSALYLCASSSGTPYEQYFGPGTRLTVT.

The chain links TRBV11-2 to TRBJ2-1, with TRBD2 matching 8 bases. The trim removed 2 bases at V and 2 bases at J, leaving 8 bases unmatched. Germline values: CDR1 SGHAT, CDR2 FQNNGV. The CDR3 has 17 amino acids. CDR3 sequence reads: CASSLISGTPAYNEQFF. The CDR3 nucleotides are TGTGCCAGCAGCTTAATTAGCGGGACACCGGCCTACAATGAGCAGTTCTTC. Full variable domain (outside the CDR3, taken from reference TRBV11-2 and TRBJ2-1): EAGVAQSPRYKIIEKRQSVAFWCNPISGHATLYWYQQILGQGPKLLIQFQNNGVVDDSQLPKDRFSAERLKGVDSTLKIQPAKLEDSAVYLCASSLISGTPAYNEQFFGPGTRLTVL.

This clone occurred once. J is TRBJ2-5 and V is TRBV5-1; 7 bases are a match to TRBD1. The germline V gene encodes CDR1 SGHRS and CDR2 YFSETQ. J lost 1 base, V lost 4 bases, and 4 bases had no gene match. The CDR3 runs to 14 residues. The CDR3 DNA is TGCGCCAGCAGCCCCGGGACAGCCCAAGAGACCCAGTACTTC. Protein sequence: CASSPGTAQETQYF.

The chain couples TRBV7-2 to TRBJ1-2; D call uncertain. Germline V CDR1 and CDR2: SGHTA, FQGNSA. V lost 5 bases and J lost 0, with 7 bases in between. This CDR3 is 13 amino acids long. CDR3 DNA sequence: TGTGCCAGCAGCCCACAAGCTAACTATGGCTACACCTTC. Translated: CASSPQANYGYTF.

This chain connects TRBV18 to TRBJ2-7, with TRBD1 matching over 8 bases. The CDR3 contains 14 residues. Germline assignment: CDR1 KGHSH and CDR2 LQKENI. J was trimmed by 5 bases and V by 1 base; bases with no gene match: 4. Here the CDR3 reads CASSPLQGADEQYF. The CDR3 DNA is TGTGCCAGCTCACCACTCCAGGGGGCGGACGAGCAGTACTTC.

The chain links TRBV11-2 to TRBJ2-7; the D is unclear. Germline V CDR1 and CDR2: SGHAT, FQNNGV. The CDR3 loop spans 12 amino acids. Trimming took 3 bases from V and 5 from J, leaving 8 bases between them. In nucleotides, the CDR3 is TGTGCCAGCAGCTTTAGGAGCCACGAGCAGTACTTC. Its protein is CASSFRSHEQYF.

CDR3 DNA: TGCAGCGTTGACCTTATGGCGGGCACTGAAGCTTTCTTT. Residues: CSVDLMAGTEAFF. This rearrangement joins TRBV29-1 to TRBJ1-1; D remains unclear. The CDR3 covers 13 residues. V lost 3 bases and J lost 4, with 12 bases in between. Germline V gene lookup returns CDR1 SQVTM and CDR2 ANQGSEA. The variable domain in full, with the rest retrieved from reference TRBV29-1 and TRBJ1-1, is SAVISQKPSRDICQRGTSLTIQCQVDSQVTMMFWYRQQPGQSLTLIATANQGSEATYESGFVIDKFPISRPNLTFSTLTVSNMSPEDSSIYLCSVDLMAGTEAFFGQGTRLTVV.

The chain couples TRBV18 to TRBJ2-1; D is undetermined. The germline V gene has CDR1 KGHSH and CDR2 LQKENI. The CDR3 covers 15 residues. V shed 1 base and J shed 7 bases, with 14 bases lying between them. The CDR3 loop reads CASSPQGRNGNEQFF. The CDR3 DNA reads TGTGCCAGCTCACCACAGGGAAGAAACGGGAATGAGCAGTTCTTC.

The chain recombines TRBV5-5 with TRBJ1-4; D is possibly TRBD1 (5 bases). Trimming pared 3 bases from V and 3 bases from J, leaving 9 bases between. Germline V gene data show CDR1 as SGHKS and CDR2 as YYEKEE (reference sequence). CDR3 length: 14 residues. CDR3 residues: CASSSGWANEKLFF. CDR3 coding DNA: TGTGCCAGCAGCTCAGGGTGGGCTAATGAAAAACTGTTTTTT.

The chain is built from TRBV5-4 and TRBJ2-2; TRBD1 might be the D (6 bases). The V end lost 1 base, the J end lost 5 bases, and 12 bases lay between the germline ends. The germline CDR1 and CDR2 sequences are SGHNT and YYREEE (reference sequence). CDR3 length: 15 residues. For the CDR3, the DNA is TGTGCCAGCAGCTTGAGCAGGGGTGCAACCGGGGAGCTGTTTTTT. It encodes CASSLSRGATGELFF.

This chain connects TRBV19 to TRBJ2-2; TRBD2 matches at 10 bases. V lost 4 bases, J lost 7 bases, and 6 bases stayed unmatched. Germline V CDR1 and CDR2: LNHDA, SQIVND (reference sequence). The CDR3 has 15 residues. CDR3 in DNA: TGTGCCAGTAGTACACCGGGACTAGCGATCGGGGAGCTGTTTTTT. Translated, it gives CASSTPGLAIGELFF.